This T cell receptor (beta chain) was captured in a study of siplizumab effects on memory and regulatory T cells. Germline values: CDR1 SGHTA, CDR2 FQGNSA. J lost 3 bases, V lost 5 bases, and 16 bases had no gene match. CDR3 length equals 17 residues. About this clone itself: Antigen unknown.

Study outcomes and limitations: The study did not confirm that proliferating Tregs from siplizumab cultures were suppressive.

The assay looked at 80,000 to 100,000 TCR templates in each sample. Generated by immunoSEQ multiplex PCR, the TCRdb table keeps only in-frame clones and is missing some. Of approximately 50,000 clones listed, 93% are singletons. Sequences were obtained from CD8+ T cells sorted from blood. This TCR derives from a human donor in good health. V usage is TRBV7-2 and J usage is TRBJ2-7, with 7 bases lining up with TRBD2. CDR3 nucleotides: TGTGCCAGCAGCGGGGAGCCGGGCGGGAGTCAACTCTACGAGCAGTACTTC. Translating it yields CASSGEPGGSQLYEQYF.